This T cell receptor beta chain was recovered during a study of blood T cell repertoires in COVID-19. About the study: Samples taken during acute and convalescent COVID-19 were collected in the United States, Italy and Spain. PBMCs, B-cell-depleted T cells, or T cells were the source of the cDNA or gDNA that made up the material.

This CDR3 is built from 17 residues. V lost 1 base and J lost 2; bases outside the gene matches: 4. Germline CDR1 and CDR2: MNHEY and SVGEGT. In the original analysis: Nucleated cell counts were estimated from reference gene primer amplification. Clones were read by immunoSEQ multiplex PCR, and TCRdb kept only the in-frame ones, dropping some. The V and J calls and the clone size are those of that table, but D and trimming were determined from the DNA. The sample lists tens of thousands of clones; over 70% were seen once. The TCR sequence derives from a man at least 80 years old with active or convalescent COVID-19. This chain links TRBV6-2 or TRBV6-3 with TRBJ2-7, with TRBD2 identical over 14 bases. Sequencing used peripheral blood. CDR3 DNA sequence: TGTGCCAGCAGTTACTGGGGACTAGCGGGGGCCCCCTACGAGCAGTACTTC. Translated, it gives CASSYWGLAGAPYEQYF.